One sample yielded the 9 T cell receptor beta chains listed below, sequenced in a study of radiation and T cells in renal cell carcinoma. The data were produced by immunoSEQ multiplex PCR, yet TCRdb's version contains in-frame clones alone and is incomplete. The sample has around 60,000 clones; 70% to 80% are singletons. The time point denotes: blood 2 weeks post-SBRT. Treatment described: 15 Gy SBRT to primary tumor, nephrectomy 4 weeks later. Source: blood, taken from a patient whose treatment included radiotherapy and nephrectomy. The receptors here all came from a man aged 55 to 70 with renal cell carcinoma.

The V and J genes are TRBV5-1 and TRBJ1-4, with TRBD1 as a possible D gene (6 bases). V dropped 5 bases and J dropped 2 bases, with 10 bases sitting between them. The CDR3 covers 14 residues. Germline assignment: CDR1 SGHRS and CDR2 YFSETQ. The chain's CDR3 is CASRKDSTNEKLFF. DNA of the CDR3: TGCGCCAGCAGAAAGGACAGTACTAATGAAAAACTGTTTTTT.

The chain employs TRBV6-1 and TRBJ2-7, with TRBD1 matching over 12 bases. The germline CDR1 and CDR2 sequences are MNHNS and SASEGT. The CDR3 has 14 residues. V was clipped by 8 bases and J by 6 bases; unmatched bases: 8. CDR3 protein: CASARDRGLGEQYF. The CDR3 DNA reads TGTGCCAGCGCCCGGGACAGGGGGCTGGGCGAGCAGTACTTC.

The chain couples TRBV5-1 to TRBJ2-3, with D possibly matching TRBD1 (6 bases). V shed 0 bases and J shed 0 bases, with 11 bases lying between them. Germline assignment: CDR1 SGHRS and CDR2 YFSETQ. CDR3 size: 16 residues. CDR3 DNA sequence: TGCGCCAGCAGCTTGGGGGGGCAACCCAGCACAGATACGCAGTATTTT. The encoded protein is CASSLGGQPSTDTQYF.

This clone was seen once. The genes are TRBV5-1 and TRBJ2-2; either TRBD1 or TRBD2 may fit D (6 bases each). This CDR3 is 15 amino acids long. Trimming cost V 7 bases and J 3 bases, with 16 bases left between them. CDR1 is SGHRS, CDR2 YFSETQ, per germline. DNA for the CDR3: TGCGCCAGCGGGGAACAGGGAGGCGACACCGGGGAGCTGTTTTTT. As protein: CASGEQGGDTGELFF.

This clone was detected a few times. The chain couples TRBV7-2 to TRBJ2-3, with D tentatively TRBD2 (5 bases). The V end was cut by 6 bases, the J end by 5 bases, with 15 bases between. Germline values: CDR1 SGHTA, CDR2 FQGNSA. The CDR3 covers 14 residues. The CDR3 sequence is CASSSYGVRDTQYF. Here the CDR3 DNA reads TGTGCCAGCAGTTCCTACGGGGTTAGAGATACGCAGTATTTT.

This clone was counted between two and nine times. The J gene is TRBJ1-1, the V gene TRBV9, with D possibly being TRBD1 (6 bases). Trimming removed 0 bases from V and 1 base from J, with 13 bases in between. This CDR3 is built from 16 residues. Germline assignment: CDR1 SGDLS and CDR2 YYNGEE. The CDR3 DNA is TGTGCCAGCAGCGTAGTCACCCCGACAGGGAACACTGAAGCTTTCTTT. Its translation is CASSVVTPTGNTEAFF.

The rearrangement links TRBV14 to TRBJ1-3; D ambiguous. The V gene lost 1 base and the J gene lost 0 bases, with 10 bases spanning the gap. The CDR3 extends over 16 amino acids. CDR1 and CDR2 from the germline V gene are SGHDN and FVKESK. The CDR3 reads CASSQGYGDSGNTIYF. CDR3 DNA: TGTGCCAGCAGCCAAGGCTACGGGGACTCTGGAAACACCATATATTTT. The whole variable domain, filled in from reference TRBV14 and TRBJ1-3, reads EAGVTQFPSHSVIEKGQTVTLRCDPISGHDNLYWYRRVMGKEIKFLLHFVKESKQDESGMPNNRFLAERTGGTYSTLKVQPAELEDSGVYFCASSQGYGDSGNTIYFGEGSWLTVV.

This chain connects TRBV11-3 to TRBJ1-1, with 8 bases lining up with TRBD1. Per the germline V gene, CDR1 is SGHNT and CDR2 is YENEEA. This CDR3 spans 15 amino acids. After removal of 3 bases from V and 3 bases from J, the junction contained 6 bases not matched to a gene. CDR3 coding DNA: TGTGCCAGCAGCTTCCACAGGGGGGATGACACTGAAGCTTTCTTT. Protein product: CASSFHRGDDTEAFF.

The V and J genes are TRBV10-3 and TRBJ2-7; the D is unclear. The CDR3 totals 11 residues. Trimming took off 5 bases at V and 4 bases at J, with 6 bases between the two ends. CDR1 is ENHRY, CDR2 SYGVKD, per germline. In nucleotides, the CDR3 is TGTGCCATCAGTTGGGGTTACGAGCAGTACTTC. This sequence encodes CAISWGYEQYF.